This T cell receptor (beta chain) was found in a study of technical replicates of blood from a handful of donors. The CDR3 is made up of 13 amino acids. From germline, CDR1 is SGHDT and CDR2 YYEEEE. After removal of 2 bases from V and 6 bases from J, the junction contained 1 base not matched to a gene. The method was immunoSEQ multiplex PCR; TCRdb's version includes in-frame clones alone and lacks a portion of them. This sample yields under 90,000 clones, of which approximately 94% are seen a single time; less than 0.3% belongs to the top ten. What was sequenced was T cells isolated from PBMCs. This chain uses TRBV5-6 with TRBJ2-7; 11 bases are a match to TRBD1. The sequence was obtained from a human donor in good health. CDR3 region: CASSFGTGGEQYF. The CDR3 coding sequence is TGTGCCAGCAGCTTCGGGACAGGGGGCGAGCAGTACTTC.